This paragraph covers one T cell receptor (beta chain) sequence. Sample-barcoded 5' priming and a J-beta primer mix drove a second PCR of roughly 7 to 11 cycles. TCRdb recomputed calls from the 5' RACE reads with MiXCR, one row per CDR3 protein. The sample carries over 1,500,000 distinct CDR3 sequences, about 39% recorded once. The record originates from a study of blood T cells in healthy people across ages. Germline V CDR1 and CDR2: LNHNV, YYDKDF (reference sequence). This CDR3 has 13 residues. The germline V and J ends were trimmed by 8 bases and 2 bases, with 12 bases remaining between them. This clonotype was obtained from a human donor in good health. This sequence joins TRBV15 and TRBJ2-5; D gene uncertain. Input material: blood. The CDR3 DNA follows: TGTGCCACCGGTACAAGAGGTCAAGAGACCCAGTACTTC. Translated, it gives CATGTRGQETQYF.